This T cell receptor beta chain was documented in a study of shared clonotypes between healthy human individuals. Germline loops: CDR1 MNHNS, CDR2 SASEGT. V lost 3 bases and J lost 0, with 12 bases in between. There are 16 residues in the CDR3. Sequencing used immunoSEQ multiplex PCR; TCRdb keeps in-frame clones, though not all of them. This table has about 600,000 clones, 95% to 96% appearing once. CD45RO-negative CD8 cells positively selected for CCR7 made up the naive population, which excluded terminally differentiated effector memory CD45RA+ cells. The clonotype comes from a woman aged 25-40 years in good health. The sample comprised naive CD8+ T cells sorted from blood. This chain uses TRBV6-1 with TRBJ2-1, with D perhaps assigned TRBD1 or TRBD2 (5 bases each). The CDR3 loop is CASSEPGTDSYNEQFF. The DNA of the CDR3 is TGTGCCAGCAGTGAGCCCGGGACGGACTCCTACAATGAGCAGTTCTTC.